These 28 T cell receptor beta chains originate from one sample sequenced in a study of Graves' ophthalmopathy and Graves' hyperthyroidism. Amplification targeted the TCR beta CDR3 regions, with RNA transcripts as the source material. First-round RT-PCR employed HTBI primers, with a second-round multiplex PCR after it. TCRdb processed the multiplex PCR reads anew with MiXCR; each CDR3 protein has one entry. This sample has hundreds of thousands of distinct CDR3 sequences, with 20% to 25% found just once. The source material was peripheral blood. All receptors come from a woman aged 18 to 35 with stable Graves' hyperthyroidism. Some clones in this sample may be carry-over from other donors' samples.

This clonotype was counted at least ten times. The genes are TRBV6-7 and TRBJ1-1, with D maybe TRBD1 (5 bases). TRBV6-7 is reported as an ORF; its role is uncertain. Trimming removed 6 bases at V and 0 bases at J, with 14 bases between. The length of the CDR3 is 15 residues. CDR3 loop: CASSHHPGLNTEAFF. CDR3 nucleotide sequence: TGTGCCAGCAGCCACCACCCGGGGCTGAACACTGAAGCTTTCTTT.

This chain links TRBV20-1 with TRBJ2-7; TRBD2 is a possible D gene (6 bases). In germline, CDR1 is DFQATT, CDR2 SNEGSKA (reference sequence). The CDR3 runs 16 residues. With 0 bases removed from V and 4 bases from J, the gap between germline ends came to 19 bases. CDR3 region: CSARDLWAGRVYEQYF. The CDR3 bases are TGCAGTGCTAGAGATCTGTGGGCGGGAAGAGTATACGAGCAGTACTTC.

The chain is built from TRBV5-1 and TRBJ2-2, with D perhaps matching TRBD2 (5 bases). CDR3 length: 13 residues. V shed 6 bases and J shed 3 bases, with 9 bases lying between them. Germline V gene lookup returns CDR1 SGHRS and CDR2 YFSETQ. For the CDR3, the DNA is TGCGCCAGCATAACGAGGGACACCGGGGAGCTGTTTTTT. Residues: CASITRDTGELFF.

This clonotype was observed a few times. One junction end does not reproduce the germline sequence, and a read error may be involved. V and J are TRBV10-1 and TRBJ2-4; no firm D call. The CDR3 is 12 residues long. Germline loops: CDR1 WNHNN, CDR2 SYGVQD (reference sequence). CDR3 sequence: CASSEDKNIKYF. DNA for the CDR3: TGCGCCAGCAGTGAGGACAAAAACATTAAGTACTTC.

This clonotype was seen at least ten times. The chain recombines TRBV7-3 with TRBJ1-5; 9 bases align to TRBD1. The trim removed 5 bases at V and 3 bases at J, leaving 8 bases unmatched. Germline V gene sequence: CDR1 SGHTA, CDR2 FQGTGA. The CDR3 extends over 16 amino acids. The CDR3 DNA follows: TGTGCCAGCAGCGAGCAGACAGGGGGAGACAATCAGCCCCAGCATTTT. Residues: CASSEQTGGDNQPQHF.

At least ten counts were recorded for this clonotype. The chain links TRBV9 to TRBJ2-5, with D maybe TRBD2 (7 bases). CDR1 is SGDLS and CDR2 is YYNGEE in the germline V gene. V lost 3 bases and J lost 4, with 16 bases in between. CDR3 length: 15 residues. CDR3 sequence (DNA): TGTGCCAGCAGCGGAATGGCGGGGGCGAGAGAGACCCAGTACTTC. Translation: CASSGMAGARETQYF.

This clonotype showed up many times. The V and J genes are TRBV7-8 and TRBJ2-7; a possible D gene is TRBD1 (7 bases). This CDR3 has 14 amino acids. CDR1 is SGHVS and CDR2 is FQNEAQ in the germline V gene. Trimming left V 3 bases short and J 5 bases short, with 14 bases between. The CDR3 spells CASSFSGGLNEQYF. CDR3 coding DNA: TGTGCCAGCAGCTTTTCAGGGGGGCTGAACGAGCAGTACTTC.

This clonotype was found many times. The V call is TRBV5-5, the J call TRBJ1-1; TRBD1 matches 7 bases. Germline lookup yields CDR1 SGHKS and CDR2 YYEKEE (reference sequence). The CDR3 runs to 14 residues. Trimming at V came to 2 bases and at J to 5 bases, leaving 6 bases not matched to a gene. DNA for the CDR3: TGTGCCAGCAGCTTCGCGACAGGGAAGACTGAAGCTTTCTTT. Its protein product is CASSFATGKTEAFF.

The table lists this clonotype with many counts. One junction end disagrees with the germline gene, perhaps due to a read error. The chain combines TRBV7-2 with TRBJ2-5, with no clear D. The CDR3 loop spans 13 amino acids. The germline V gene encodes CDR1 SGHTA and CDR2 FQGNSA. The chain's CDR3 is CASSLVFEDTQYF. CDR3 sequence (DNA): TGTGCCAGCAGCTTAGTCTTTGAAGACACCCAGTACTTC.

V and J are TRBV15 and TRBJ1-2; 7 bases map to TRBD1. V lost 0 bases, J lost 8 bases, and 12 bases stayed unmatched. The CDR3 extends over 16 amino acids. CDR1 and CDR2 (germline): LNHNV, YYDKDF (reference sequence). CDR3 sequence (DNA): TGTGCCACCAGCAGAGACTCCCTGGACAGGTCCGGGGGCTACACCTTC. Translation: CATSRDSLDRSGGYTF.

DNA for the CDR3: TGTGCCAGCAGACTACCCTCGACAGGCCGCACTGAAGCTTTCTTT. This gives the protein CASRLPSTGRTEAFF. This chain connects TRBV6-1 to TRBJ1-1; D is possibly TRBD1 (6 bases). The CDR3 length is 15 residues. Looked up from germline, CDR1 is MNHNS and CDR2 is SASEGT. With 6 bases removed from V and 4 bases from J, the gap between germline ends came to 18 bases.

This clonotype has ten or more counts. This chain links TRBV12-3 or TRBV12-4 with TRBJ1-2; perhaps TRBD1 as D (5 bases). Trimming removed 2 bases from V and 14 bases from J, with 12 bases in between. The CDR3 has 11 residues. This chain's CDR3 is CASSLRGAITF. The DNA for the CDR3 is TGTGCCAGCAGTTTAAGGGGAGCCATAACCTTC.

V is TRBV2 and J is TRBJ1-1; 9 bases fit TRBD1. The CDR3 is made up of 16 amino acids. Germline CDR1 reads SNHLY; CDR2 reads FYNNEI. Trimming removed 5 bases from V and 0 bases from J; junction bases left unmatched: 7. Here the CDR3 reads CASSLNRGLMNTEAFF. CDR3 in DNA: TGTGCCAGCAGTCTTAACAGGGGGCTCATGAACACTGAAGCTTTCTTT. The full variable domain, rest sourced from reference TRBV2 and TRBJ1-1, is EPEVTQTPSHQVTQMGQEVILRCVPISNHLYFYWYRQILGQKVEFLVSFYNNEISEKSEIFDDQFSVERPDGSNFTLKIRSTKLEDSAMYFCASSLNRGLMNTEAFFGQGTRLTVV.

This chain uses TRBV11-2 with TRBJ2-7; no clear D gene. This CDR3 is 15 amino acids long. V lost 0 bases and J lost 3, with 12 bases in between. Per the germline V gene, CDR1 is SGHAT and CDR2 is FQNNGV. CDR3 in DNA: TGTGCCAGCAGCTTAGACCTTCGGTTACGCTACGAGCAGTACTTC. It encodes CASSLDLRLRYEQYF.

The chain combines TRBV4-2 with TRBJ2-5, with 11 bases matching TRBD2. V was clipped by 4 bases and J by 5 bases; unmatched bases: 15. This CDR3 has 18 amino acids. Germline assignment: CDR1 LGHNA and CDR2 YNFKEQ. CDR3 amino acids: CASSPGTSGSPGSETQYF. DNA for the CDR3: TGTGCCAGCAGCCCCGGGACTAGCGGATCCCCGGGATCTGAGACCCAGTACTTC.

The V gene is TRBV6-5, the J gene TRBJ1-5; 9 bases fit TRBD1. The ends lost 2 bases at V and 4 bases at J; junction bases unmatched: 3. The CDR3 covers 15 residues. Germline V gene lookup returns CDR1 MNHEY and CDR2 SVGAGI. The CDR3 spells CASSYPTGGNQPQHF. In DNA form, the CDR3 reads TGTGCCAGCAGTTACCCGACAGGGGGGAATCAGCCCCAGCATTTT.

This sequence joins TRBV28 and TRBJ2-7, with no clear D. Germline V lookup: CDR1 MDHEN, CDR2 SYDVKM. The CDR3 contains 11 residues. V was cut by 8 bases and J by 4 bases, with 9 bases left in between. CDR3: CASESLYEQYF. DNA of the CDR3: TGTGCCAGCGAATCCCTATACGAGCAGTACTTC.

This clonotype was counted many times. This chain uses TRBV30 with TRBJ1-2; 7 nucleotides line up with TRBD1. The CDR3 spans 13 residues. Germline CDR1 GTSNPN, CDR2 SVGIG (reference sequence). Trimming at V came to 2 bases and at J to 3 bases, leaving 3 bases not matched to a gene. The CDR3 region is CAWSPRGDYGYTF. DNA of the CDR3: TGTGCCTGGAGTCCCAGGGGGGACTATGGCTACACCTTC.

This clonotype occurred many times. This chain joins TRBV5-1 and TRBJ1-1, with D tentatively TRBD1 (5 bases). Germline V gene data show CDR1 as SGHRS and CDR2 as YFSETQ. V was pared by 0 bases and J by 1 base, with 10 bases between. CDR3 length: 15 residues. This chain's CDR3 is CASSLEAGQNTEAFF. CDR3 in DNA: TGCGCCAGCAGCTTGGAGGCAGGGCAGAACACTGAAGCTTTCTTT.

The chain is built from TRBV20-1 and TRBJ1-1, with D tentatively TRBD1 (6 bases). CDR1 and CDR2 (germline): DFQATT, SNEGSKA (reference sequence). V lost 3 bases to trimming and J lost 7 bases, with 18 bases between them. The length of the CDR3 is 14 residues. DNA of the CDR3: TGCAGTGCTAGGAAAGCCAGGGGAGGGAGTGAAGCTTTCTTT. It is translated as CSARKARGGSEAFF.

This clonotype was seen repeatedly, ten times or more. This chain uses TRBV6-1 with TRBJ1-2, with a possible D match to TRBD1 (5 bases). V was shortened by 7 bases and J by 4 bases, with 16 bases between the two germline ends. Germline V gene data show CDR1 as MNHNS and CDR2 as SASEGT. CDR3 length equals 14 residues. The CDR3 is CASTSTGGRYGYTF. The CDR3 nucleotides read TGTGCCAGCACCAGTACAGGCGGCCGCTATGGCTACACCTTC.

With regard to this clonotype: One end of the junction varies from germline; a read error may be responsible. V and J are TRBV29-1 and TRBJ2-5; 12 bases are a match to TRBD2. CDR3 length: 15 amino acids. Germline V gives CDR1 SQVTM, CDR2 ANQGSEA. The CDR3 nucleotides read TGCAGCGCGGGACTAGCGGGCCGAGGGCAAGAGACCAAGTACTTC. The encoded protein is CSAGLAGRGQETKYF.

Ten or more counts support this clonotype. The genes are TRBV12-3 or TRBV12-4 and TRBJ2-7; 8 nucleotides match TRBD1. The CDR3 is 16 residues long. With 1 base clipped from V and 2 bases from J, the junction kept 7 bases outside the gene matches. CDR3 nucleotides: TGTGCCAGCAGTTTAGGGGGGACAGGCCCTCCCTACGAGCAGTACTTC. Translated: CASSLGGTGPPYEQYF.

A few counts support this clonotype. The CDR3 region is CASSSTLGWGNTEAFF. The CDR3 bases are TGTGCCAGCAGTTCCACTCTGGGGTGGGGAAACACTGAAGCTTTCTTT. The chain recombines TRBV6-5 with TRBJ1-1, with D hard to call. Trimming cost V 4 bases and J 2 bases, with 17 bases left between them. This CDR3 comprises 16 residues. CDR1 and CDR2 from the germline V gene are MNHEY and SVGAGI.

This clonotype was observed at least ten times. The V gene is TRBV30, the J gene TRBJ2-7, with D possibly being TRBD1 or TRBD2 (5 bases each). This CDR3 is built from 14 residues. V lost 6 bases and J lost 4, with 19 bases in between. Germline V lookup: CDR1 GTSNPN, CDR2 SVGIG (reference sequence). As DNA, the CDR3 is TGTGCCTGCACGGCCGCCGGGGCACCATACGAGCAGTACTTC. Protein product: CACTAAGAPYEQYF.

As to this clonotype: This may be a read error: a much more frequent sequence differs by one nucleotide. The rearrangement uses TRBV28 and TRBJ1-1; tentative D call: TRBD1 (5 bases). Germline CDR1 MDHEN, CDR2 SYDVKM. This CDR3 contains 14 residues. Here the CDR3 reads CAISLARSGAEAFF. The CDR3 DNA follows: TGTGCCATCAGTTTGGCCCGATCGGGGGCTGAAGCTTTCTTT.

This sequence joins TRBV20-1 and TRBJ2-5, with D perhaps matching TRBD2 (6 bases). The end of the DNA fits TRBJ2-7 better, so the J call may be wrong. This CDR3 region has 13 residues. Germline V gene lookup returns CDR1 DFQATT and CDR2 SNEGSKA (reference sequence). CDR3 sequence reads: CSARTSNRYEQYF. CDR3 coding DNA: TGCAGTGCTAGAACTAGCAACCGTTACGAGCAGTACTTC.

This clonotype was found many times. The CDR3 loop is CASRLDRGRTEAFF. The CDR3 DNA reads as TGTGCCAGCAGACTGGACAGGGGACGCACTGAAGCTTTCTTT. The chain has TRBV6-1 and TRBJ1-1; 9 nucleotides agree with TRBD1. The CDR3 covers 14 residues. The germline gives CDR1 MNHNS, CDR2 SASEGT. The ends lost 6 bases at V and 4 bases at J; junction bases unmatched: 6.